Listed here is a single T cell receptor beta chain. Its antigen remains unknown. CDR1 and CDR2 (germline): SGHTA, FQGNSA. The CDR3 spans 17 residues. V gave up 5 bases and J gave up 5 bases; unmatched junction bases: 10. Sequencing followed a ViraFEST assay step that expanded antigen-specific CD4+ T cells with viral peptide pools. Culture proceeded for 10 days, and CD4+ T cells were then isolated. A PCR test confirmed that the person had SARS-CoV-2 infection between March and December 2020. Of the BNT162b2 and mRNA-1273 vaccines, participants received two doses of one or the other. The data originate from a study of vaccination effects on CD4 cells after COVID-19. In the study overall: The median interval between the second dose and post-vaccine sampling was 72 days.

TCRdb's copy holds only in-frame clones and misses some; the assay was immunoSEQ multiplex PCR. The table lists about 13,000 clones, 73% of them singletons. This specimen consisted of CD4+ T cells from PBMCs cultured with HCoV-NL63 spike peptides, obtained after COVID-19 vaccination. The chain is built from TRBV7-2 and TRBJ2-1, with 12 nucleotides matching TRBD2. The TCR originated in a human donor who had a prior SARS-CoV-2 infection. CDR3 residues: CASSGVTSGRPNNEQFF. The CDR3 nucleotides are TGTGCCAGCAGCGGGGTAACTAGCGGGAGGCCAAACAATGAGCAGTTCTTC.